A selection of T cell receptor beta chains follows, all from one sample in a study of blood T cell repertoires in COVID-19. Generated by immunoSEQ multiplex PCR, the TCRdb table keeps only in-frame clones and is missing some. This table holds 250,000 to 400,000 clones, roughly 84% found once. The specimen sequenced was peripheral blood. These receptors were taken from a man aged 45 to 65 with active or convalescent COVID-19. CDR3s include the opening cysteine and the closing phenylalanine or tryptophan. The D gene is left open where the match is weak. A row's size may be missing; if present it is once, few, many or a size class.

D | J | size | V | CDR3 | DNA
- | TRBJ1-2 | - | TRBV30 | CAWSTSYGYTF | TGTGCCTGGAGTACGAGCTATGGCTACACCTTC
TRBD1 | TRBJ2-3 | - | TRBV5-6 | CASSGRTGGKDTQYF | TGTGCCAGCAGCGGGAGGACAGGGGGCAAAGATACGCAGTATTTT
TRBD2 | TRBJ2-3 | - | TRBV28 | CASSSQRDVTDTQYF | TGTGCCAGCAGTTCTCAGCGGGACGTAACAGATACGCAGTATTTT
TRBD1 | TRBJ1-1 | - | TRBV29-1 | CSVAGTGHYTEAFF | TGCAGCGTTGCCGGGACAGGCCATTACACTGAAGCTTTCTTT
TRBD1 | TRBJ1-2 | once | TRBV28 | CASRQQGFSDGYTF | TGTGCCAGCAGACAACAGGGGTTCTCGGATGGCTACACCTTC
- | TRBJ1-4 | - | TRBV28 | CASSRATNEKLFF | TGTGCCAGCAGCCGTGCAACTAATGAAAAACTGTTTTTT
TRBD1 | TRBJ1-5 | - | TRBV2 | CASREDRARAHSNQPQHF | TGTGCCAGCAGGGAAGACAGGGCCCGGGCACATAGCAATCAGCCCCAGCATTTT
TRBD1 | TRBJ2-1 | - | TRBV4-2 | CASSPEFGTGQAYNEQFF | TGTGCCAGCAGCCCCGAGTTTGGGACGGGACAGGCATACAATGAGCAGTTCTTC
TRBD1 | TRBJ2-2 | - | TRBV10-3 | CAISGQTGEPGELFF | TGTGCCATCAGTGGTCAGACAGGGGAGCCCGGGGAGCTGTTTTTT
TRBD1 | TRBJ1-1 | - | TRBV19 | CASSDRRNTEAFF | TGTGCCAGTTCGGACAGGAGGAACACTGAAGCTTTCTTT
- | TRBJ2-1 | - | TRBV6-5 | CASRRGNEQFF | TGTGCCAGCAGGAGAGGGAATGAGCAGTTCTTC
- | TRBJ1-4 | - | TRBV4-3 | CASSQESGQFFNEKLFF | TGCGCCAGCAGCCAAGAAAGCGGGCAGTTTTTTAATGAAAAACTGTTTTTT
- | TRBJ1-2 | once | TRBV4-3 | CASSPLGRDYGYTF | TGCGCCAGCAGCCCTTTGGGCAGGGACTATGGCTACACCTTC
TRBD1 | TRBJ2-2 | - | TRBV28 | CASSLIGGQGTGELFF | TGTGCCAGCAGTTTAATTGGTGGACAGGGAACCGGGGAGCTGTTTTTT
TRBD1 | TRBJ1-2 | - | TRBV3-1/TRBV3-2 | CASSQGTGGNYGYTF | TGTGCCAGCAGCCAAGGGACAGGGGGCAACTATGGCTACACCTTC
TRBD2 | TRBJ2-3 | - | TRBV5-1 | CASSLNSGSTDTQYF | TGCGCCAGCAGCTTGAATAGCGGGAGCACAGATACGCAGTATTTT
- | TRBJ1-1 | - | TRBV28 | CASSSLRFGGTEAFF | TGTGCCAGCAGTTCGCTCCGATTCGGGGGAACTGAAGCTTTCTTT
- | TRBJ1-5 | - | TRBV7-8 | CASSLRGSGNQPQHF | TGTGCCAGCAGCTTACGGGGGTCGGGCAATCAGCCCCAGCATTTT
- | TRBJ2-2 | - | TRBV11-2 | CASSLFIPTRGELFF | TGTGCCAGCAGCTTATTTATCCCTACCCGCGGGGAGCTGTTTTTT
- | TRBJ1-2 | - | TRBV7-2 | CASSSRQAEYGYTF | TGTGCCAGCAGCTCTAGACAGGCGGAATATGGCTACACCTTC